This TCR beta chain was recovered during a study of blood T cell repertoires in COVID-19. Study background: Some COVID-19 samples were acute and others convalescent; all came from the United States, Italy and Spain.

In the original processing: How many nucleated cells were present was estimated from reference gene primer amplification. Method: immunoSEQ multiplex PCR; TCRdb's copy keeps in-frame clones and lacks some. That table is the source of V, J and clone size, and D and trimming were worked out from the DNA. The sample consists of roughly 52,000 clones, roughly 90% of them appearing once. The TCR was taken from a man aged 35 to 55 with COVID-19, enrolled during active disease. Material: peripheral blood.

CDR3 in DNA: TGTGCCAGCAGTGAAGGGGGGGGCTACACAGATACGCAGTATTTT. Its translation: CASSEGGGYTDTQYF. The gene calls are TRBV2 and TRBJ2-3; D might be TRBD2 (7 bases). V dropped 1 base and J dropped 2 bases, with 10 bases sitting between them. Germline V gene data show CDR1 as SNHLY and CDR2 as FYNNEI. The CDR3 consists of 15 residues.